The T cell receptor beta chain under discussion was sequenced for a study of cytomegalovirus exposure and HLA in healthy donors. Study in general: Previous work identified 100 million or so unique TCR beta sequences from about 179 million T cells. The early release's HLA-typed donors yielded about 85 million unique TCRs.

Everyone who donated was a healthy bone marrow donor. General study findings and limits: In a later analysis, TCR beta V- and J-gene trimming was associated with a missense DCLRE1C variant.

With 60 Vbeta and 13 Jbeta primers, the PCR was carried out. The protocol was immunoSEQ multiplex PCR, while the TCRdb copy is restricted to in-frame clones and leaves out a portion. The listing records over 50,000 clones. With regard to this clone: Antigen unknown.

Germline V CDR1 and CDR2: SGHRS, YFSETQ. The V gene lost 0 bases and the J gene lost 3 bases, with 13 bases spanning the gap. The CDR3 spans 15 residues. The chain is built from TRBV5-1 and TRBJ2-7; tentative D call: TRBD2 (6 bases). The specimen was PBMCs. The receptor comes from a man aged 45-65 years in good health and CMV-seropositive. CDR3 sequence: CASSLAPGLLYEQYF. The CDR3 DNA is TGCGCCAGCAGCTTGGCTCCGGGACTCCTCTACGAGCAGTACTTC. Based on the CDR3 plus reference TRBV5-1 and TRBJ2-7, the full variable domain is KAGVTQTPRYLIKTRGQQVTLSCSPISGHRSVSWYQQTPGQGLQFLFEYFSETQRNKGNFPGRFSGRQFSNSRSEMNVSTLELGDSALYLCASSLAPGLLYEQYFGPGTRLTVT.